Below, 21 T cell receptor beta chains from the same sample are listed, as sequenced in a study of blood T cell repertoires in COVID-19. Sequencing used immunoSEQ multiplex PCR; TCRdb keeps in-frame clones, though not all of them. The table lists tens of thousands of clones, 88% of them singletons. Source material: peripheral blood. Source of these receptors: a human donor in a cohort sampled during active COVID-19.

The chain has TRBV5-1 and TRBJ1-1; weak D call: TRBD1 (5 bases). The ends were cut back, 5 bases at V and 1 base at J, with 12 bases in the middle. CDR3 size: 14 residues. Looked up from germline, CDR1 is SGHRS and CDR2 is YFSETQ. The chain's CDR3 is CASRQTGENTEAFF. The CDR3 DNA is TGCGCCAGCAGGCAGACGGGGGAGAACACTGAAGCTTTCTTT.

The chain has TRBV2 and TRBJ2-5; D not certain. Trimming pared 4 bases from V and 4 bases from J, leaving 7 bases between. CDR1 SNHLY and CDR2 FYNNEI come from the germline V gene. CDR3 length: 12 residues. CDR3 region: CASSGVGETQYF. DNA of the CDR3: TGTGCCAGCAGTGGAGTCGGAGAGACCCAGTACTTC.

The chain joins TRBV7-2 to TRBJ2-3; tentatively, D is TRBD2 (6 bases). V gave up 5 bases and J gave up 5 bases, with 14 bases separating them. CDR3 length equals 14 residues. The germline gives CDR1 SGHTA, CDR2 FQGNSA. This CDR3 is CASSAGLSGDTQYF. Here the CDR3 DNA reads TGTGCCAGCAGCGCGGGACTTTCAGGAGATACGCAGTATTTT.

This rearrangement joins TRBV6-1 to TRBJ1-1, with TRBD1 as a possible D gene (5 bases). Germline CDR1 reads MNHNS; CDR2 reads SASEGT. V was cut by 3 bases and J by 4 bases, with 9 bases left in between. CDR3 length: 13 amino acids. CDR3 coding DNA: TGTGCCAGCAGTGACAGGGAACGCACTGAAGCTTTCTTT. Protein product: CASSDRERTEAFF.

The chain couples TRBV27 to TRBJ2-7; 7 nucleotides align to TRBD1. In germline, CDR1 is MNHEY, CDR2 SMNVEV (reference sequence). The CDR3 consists of 14 residues. Trimming at V came to 6 bases and at J to 5 bases, leaving 10 bases not matched to a gene. The CDR3 reads CASRMTGISDEQYF. The CDR3 region has the DNA TGTGCCAGCAGGATGACAGGGATTAGCGACGAGCAGTACTTC.

J is TRBJ2-1 and V is TRBV19, with TRBD1 matching over 7 bases. Germline V gene sequence: CDR1 LNHDA, CDR2 SQIVND (reference sequence). CDR3 length: 15 amino acids. Germline trimming cut 5 bases from V and 6 bases from J; bases unmatched to any gene: 10. CDR3 coding DNA: TGTGCCAGTAGTTCGCGTGACAGGGTCGGCAATGAGCAGTTCTTC. Translated, it gives CASSSRDRVGNEQFF.

V gene TRBV27 combines with J gene TRBJ1-2, with TRBD1 matching over 11 bases. The V segment lost 2 bases and the J segment 4 bases; nucleotides outside the gene matches: 6. The CDR3 extends over 16 amino acids. Germline assignment: CDR1 MNHEY and CDR2 SMNVEV (reference sequence). CDR3 loop: CASSLMGQGGTYGYTF. As DNA, the CDR3 is TGTGCCAGCAGTTTAATGGGACAGGGGGGTACCTATGGCTACACCTTC.

The chain employs TRBV9 and TRBJ2-5, with 7 positions matching TRBD2. After removal of 3 bases from V and 1 base from J, the junction contained 12 bases not matched to a gene. CDR3 length: 17 residues. The V gene's germline CDR1 is SGDLS and CDR2 YYNGEE. The CDR3 coding sequence is TGTGCCAGCAGCGCCTCTCTAGCTAGCGGCGTCCAAGAGACCCAGTACTTC. Protein sequence: CASSASLASGVQETQYF.

This chain joins TRBV28 and TRBJ1-2; 9 nucleotides match TRBD1. V dropped 6 bases and J dropped 1; count of bases not matched to a gene: 9. The CDR3 is 16 amino acids. The V gene's germline CDR1 is MDHEN and CDR2 SYDVKM. CDR3 sequence (DNA): TGTGCCAGCAGGGAACAGGGGGCGTCTGGTAACTATGGCTACACCTTC. Its protein is CASREQGASGNYGYTF.

This rearrangement joins TRBV7-2 to TRBJ2-1; 10 bases are shared with TRBD2. CDR1 is SGHTA and CDR2 is FQGNSA in the germline V gene. This CDR3 is built from 16 residues. Trimming removed 5 bases from V and 7 bases from J; junction bases left unmatched: 11. CDR3 loop: CASSPRGLAGVNEQFF. CDR3 DNA sequence: TGTGCCAGCAGCCCCCGGGGCCTAGCGGGGGTAAATGAGCAGTTCTTC.

J is TRBJ2-3 and V is TRBV6-5; maybe TRBD2 (5 bases). Germline V gene lookup returns CDR1 MNHEY and CDR2 SVGAGI. This CDR3 spans 13 amino acids. Trimming took off 7 bases at V and 6 bases at J, with 14 bases between the two ends. Here the CDR3 DNA reads TGTGCCAGCACCCACTTAGGCGGGGATACGCAGTATTTT. Its translation is CASTHLGGDTQYF.

The chain couples TRBV2 to TRBJ2-5; D is ambiguous. Germline V gives CDR1 SNHLY, CDR2 FYNNEI. Trimming left V 6 bases short and J 2 bases short, with 7 bases between. This CDR3 region has 12 residues. The CDR3 spells CASSRTQETQYF. The CDR3 DNA reads TGTGCCAGCAGCCGTACTCAAGAGACCCAGTACTTC.

The J gene is TRBJ2-3, the V gene TRBV12-2; the table's TRBD2 call for D was not verified on the DNA. TRBV12-2 is deemed a pseudogene. The CDR3 runs 18 residues. This CDR3 is CASRLGGLAGEIKDTQYF. CDR3 sequence (DNA): TGTGCAAGTCGCTTAGGAGGGCTAGCGGGAGAAATTAAAGATACGCAGTATTTT.

This chain joins TRBV10-3 and TRBJ2-1, with 9 bases fitting TRBD1. CDR3 length: 15 amino acids. Germline CDR1 and CDR2: ENHRY and SYGVKD. Trimming removed 3 bases from V and 5 bases from J; junction bases left unmatched: 5. The CDR3 reads CAISEGQGSNNEQFF. The CDR3 DNA reads TGTGCCATCAGTGAAGGACAGGGGAGTAACAATGAGCAGTTCTTC.

This chain joins TRBV5-1 and TRBJ2-2, with 9 bases aligning to TRBD1. J gave up 5 bases and V 4 bases, and 6 bases lay outside the gene matches. Germline V lookup: CDR1 SGHRS, CDR2 YFSETQ. The CDR3 is 15 residues long. The CDR3 DNA follows: TGCGCCAGCAGCGAGATGGACAGGGGAACCGGGGAGCTGTTTTTT. This translates into CASSEMDRGTGELFF.

This clone was detected only once. The chain combines TRBV19 with TRBJ1-4, with a possible D match to TRBD1 (6 bases). The CDR3 is 15 amino acids. The germline CDR1 and CDR2 sequences are LNHDA and SQIVND (reference sequence). V was shortened by 7 bases and J by 5 bases, with 17 bases between the two germline ends. CDR3: CASTRNRVLNEKLFF. CDR3 DNA sequence: TGTGCCAGTACCCGAAACAGGGTACTGAATGAAAAACTGTTTTTT.

The chain recombines TRBV19 with TRBJ2-3; D is uncertain. The CDR3 spans 14 residues. V was shortened by 9 bases and J by 0 bases, with 13 bases between the two germline ends. The germline gives CDR1 LNHDA, CDR2 SQIVND (reference sequence). The CDR3 region has the DNA TGTGCCAGCCAGACTGGTACTAGCACAGATACGCAGTATTTT. It codes for CASQTGTSTDTQYF.

The gene calls are TRBV5-1 and TRBJ2-7; 11 nucleotides align to TRBD2. The CDR3 is made up of 16 amino acids. With V trimmed by 4 bases and J by 3 bases, 9 bases remained unmatched. Germline V CDR1 and CDR2: SGHRS, YFSETQ. This CDR3 is CASSPLTSGANYEQYF. The DNA for the CDR3 is TGCGCCAGCAGCCCATTGACTAGCGGGGCGAACTACGAGCAGTACTTC.

The genes are TRBV19 and TRBJ1-2; the D is unclear. Germline V gene sequence: CDR1 LNHDA, CDR2 SQIVND (reference sequence). The CDR3 covers 13 residues. V was trimmed by 5 bases and J by 8 bases, leaving 15 bases between them. The CDR3 region has the DNA TGTGCCAGTAGTCTCAACGGGGAGAGGGGCTACACCTTC. It is translated as CASSLNGERGYTF. Looking up the rest from reference TRBV19 and TRBJ1-2 gives the full variable domain: DGGITQSPKYLFRKEGQNVTLSCEQNLNHDAMYWYRQDPGQGLRLIYYSQIVNDFQKGDIAEGYSVSREKKESFPLTVTSAQKNPTAFYLCASSLNGERGYTFGSGTRLTVV.

CDR3 nucleotide sequence: TGCGCCAGCAGCTTGGCCCTGCAGGGGGCTTCCTACGAGCAGTACTTC. This gives the protein CASSLALQGASYEQYF. The V and J genes are TRBV5-1 and TRBJ2-7; the match to TRBD1 covers 8 bases. CDR1 and CDR2 (germline): SGHRS, YFSETQ. V shed 0 bases, J shed 1 base, and the junction held 6 bases outside the gene matches. The CDR3 length is 16 residues.

Worth noting for this clone: Other DNA sequences in the same sample also yield this CDR3. V gene TRBV30 combines with J gene TRBJ2-1, with 9 positions matching TRBD2. Germline assignment: CDR1 GTSNPN and CDR2 SVGIG (reference sequence). The CDR3 runs 15 residues. J was trimmed by 0 bases and V by 0 bases; bases with no gene match: 0. This chain's CDR3 is CAWSVAGGSYNEQFF. The CDR3 DNA reads TGTGCCTGGAGTGTAGCGGGAGGCTCCTACAATGAGCAGTTCTTC.